This T cell receptor beta chain came from a study of T cell changes during pregnancy in multiple sclerosis. This table comes from immunoSEQ multiplex PCR, and its TCRdb copy is limited to in-frame clones, with some not included. The sample includes 45,000 to 50,000 clones, around 92% seen only once; the top ten take about 8.8%. CDR1 and CDR2 from the germline V gene are SGDLS and YYNGEE. The CDR3 has 15 residues. Trimming removed 3 bases at V and 4 bases at J, with 14 bases between. The specimen comprised CD8+ T cells from peripheral blood mononuclear cells, sampled after pregnancy. This sequence joins TRBV9 and TRBJ2-1; maybe TRBD2 (5 bases). This sequence originates from a female donor with multiple sclerosis, enrolled in a pregnancy study. The DNA of the CDR3 is TGTGCCAGCAGCGCGATCCTCCGGACTTACAATGAGCAGTTCTTC. Protein product: CASSAILRTYNEQFF.